This T cell receptor (beta chain) is drawn from a study of blood T cell repertoires in COVID-19. Study at large: The United States, Italy and Spain were the sources of the acute and convalescent COVID-19 samples.

Germline V CDR1 and CDR2: GTSNPN, SVGIG (reference sequence). V lost 1 base, J lost 3 bases, and 9 bases lay in between. The CDR3 runs to 13 residues. The data were produced by immunoSEQ multiplex PCR, yet TCRdb's version contains in-frame clones alone and is incomplete. The sample yields about 320,000 clones, roughly 85% seen once. Participant-reported clinical history was the basis for cohort assignment. This clone turned up a few times. The V gene is TRBV30, the J gene TRBJ1-1, with D uncertain. The clonotype comes from a woman between 25 and 40 years old who had been exposed to COVID-19. Sequenced material: PBMCs or T cells enriched from blood (not recorded which). The CDR3 DNA follows: TGTGCCTGGAGTGGATTGAGGTACACTGAAGCTTTCTTT. It is translated as CAWSGLRYTEAFF.